This T cell receptor (beta chain) was captured by sequencing in a study of T cells during gluten challenge in celiac disease (dated by TCRdb to about 2017). Regarding the complete study: Paired single-cell TCR sequencing was done for about 7 challenge participants who showed a significant increase in HLA-DQ:gluten tetramer-binding T cells. Blood was collected at baseline, day 6 and day 14 of the challenge, and duodenal biopsies at baseline and day 14. Single-cell libraries were sequenced paired-end 250 bp and bulk libraries paired-end 300 bp on the Illumina MiSeq.

Remarks on this clonotype: No base qualities exist here, and no much larger clone lies one base off it.

V loses 2 bases of germline sequence and J loses 0 bases, and the interval between the two ends is 11 bases. Counted from cysteine to phenylalanine, this CDR3 has 15 amino acids. Here the CDR3 DNA is all that survives: 45 bases in frame from base 1. From a lookup of the germline V gene, CDR1 and CDR2 are SGHRS and YFSETQ. For blood cells, the gate was set on tetramer-binding CD4+ effector-memory gut-homing T cells, defined as CD3+, CD45RA-, CD62L- and integrin beta7+, with lineage markers excluded. Patients with treated celiac disease who followed a gluten-free diet went through a 14-day oral dietary gluten challenge so that recall of gluten-specific T cells could be studied. An Aria II cell sorter was used to sort cells as single cells, and also in bulk when tetramer-positive cells were relatively plentiful. Before staining, peripheral blood mononuclear cells were isolated using Ficoll density gradient centrifugation and then cryopreserved. Before tetramer-binding CD4+ T cells were sorted, thawed cells were stained with a pool of PE-conjugated HLA-DQ:gluten tetramers presenting immunodominant gluten epitopes. Following HLA-DQ:gluten tetramer staining, tetramer-based enrichment was performed on blood samples.

Study-level results and caveats: Across over five patients, roughly 12-45% of single-cell TCR-alpha/beta clonotypes at the latest time point were also present at baseline; bulk data gave about 51-55%. Increased clonal expansion on day 6 was shown by a lower sample-corrected Shannon diversity of circulating gluten-specific T cells. The circulating gluten-specific T cells hit their peak on day 6, and the day-6 repertoire seemed to be made up largely of expanded preexisting memory clonotypes.

The method behind the library was single-cell sequencing. The sequencer listed for this sample is Illumina MiSeq. Three nested PCRs using multiplexed primers that cover all TRA and TRB V genes were used to amplify paired single-cell TCR-alpha and TCR-beta sequences. Per the original workflow: Selected pRESTO steps were used to preprocess reads, and IMGT/HighV-QUEST was used to assign V, D, J genes and CDR3 junctions. A single cell was kept only if the cell was a valid singleton with no more than three chains, each backed by 100 or more reads. A clonotype was defined by identical paired TCR-alpha/beta nucleotide sequences, and sharing across patients of only 0.2% pointed to negligible cross-contamination. Repertoire diversity was estimated with an undersampling-corrected Shannon index in samples with more than 20 cells. TCRdb trimmed public reads at Q25 via fastp, called clones via MiXCR and kept in-frame beta chains. All rows with the same CDR3 protein become a single entry with the most common DNA and genes. The V and J calls, along with clone size, are taken from TCRdb and not from the paper's own processing. The sample yields 200 to 300 distinct CDR3 sequences; 39% were counted once. Around half of the sample belongs to the ten largest clones.

The sequence derives from a female donor with celiac disease. Recombination connected TRBV5-1 to TRBJ1-1; possibly the D gene is TRBD1, per 5 matching bases. The sequencing here drew on gluten-specific CD4+ T cells sorted from blood using tetramers, taken at baseline or on day 6, 14 or 28 of gluten challenge (not recorded which). The sequence in DNA is TGCGCCAGCAGCTTATCGGGGGTAATGAACACTGAAGCTTTCTTT. Its protein is CASSLSGVMNTEAFF.